This T cell receptor (beta chain) is from a study of cytomegalovirus exposure and HLA in healthy donors. Turning to the study itself: Clustering assigned 81% of the approximately 390 genotyped donors to the Caucasian-associated ancestry cluster. General observations from the study: When analyzed later, a missense DCLRE1C variant was found to be linked to TCR beta V- and J-gene trimming. Presence/absence analyses took donor sequencing depth as roughly uniform.

Germline CDR1 is PRHDT and CDR2 is FYEKMQ (reference sequence). Unmatched junction bases numbered 10, after V lost 5 bases and J lost 3 bases. CDR3 length equals 15 residues. Sampled while nominally healthy, donors likely had unrecorded immune exposures. As concerns this clone: What it binds is not known.

The PCR contained 60 Vbeta and 13 Jbeta primers. Measured with immunoSEQ multiplex PCR; TCRdb has only the in-frame clones, and not every one. The sample holds 150,000 to 200,000 clones, around three quarters seen once. V and J are TRBV13 and TRBJ2-7; TRBD2 matches 7 bases. The origin of this receptor is a woman aged 35 to 49 in good health and CMV-seronegative. Sequencing used PBMCs. CDR3 sequence reads: CASSLRGVTLYEQYF. CDR3 nucleotide sequence: TGTGCCAGCAGCCTCCGGGGGGTCACCCTCTACGAGCAGTACTTC.